This is a list of T cell receptor beta chains from one sample in a study of graft-versus-host responses after intestinal transplantation. No antigens are known for them. Assay used: immunoSEQ multiplex PCR; TCRdb lists only in-frame clones, some missing. Here the sample spans some 100,000 clones, just under 95% being singletons. The starting material was unstimulated CD8+ T cells sorted from spleen or lymph node cells, obtained before transplant. The receptor set was obtained from a human donor who was the organ donor for an intestinal transplant. Each CDR3 is given with its conserved first and last residue. Each record gives: CDR3 protein, CDR3 DNA, clone size, V gene, J gene, D gene. A D gene is named only where the DNA matches it firmly. Size tells how often a clone was seen (once, few, many) or the class of an expanded clone, and some rows leave it out.

cdr3_aa: CVSSKWTSGISYEQYF; cdr3_nt: TGTGTCAGCAGCAAATGGACTAGCGGAATATCCTACGAGCAGTACTTC; clone_size: -; v_call: TRBV21-1; j_call: TRBJ2-7; d_call: -
cdr3_aa: CASSLHRAHGYTF; cdr3_nt: TGTGCCAGCAGTTTACACAGGGCGCATGGCTACACCTTC; clone_size: once; v_call: TRBV27; j_call: TRBJ1-2; d_call: -
cdr3_aa: CASSLEGLVNYGYTF; cdr3_nt: TGTGCCAGCAGTTTAGAGGGCTTAGTCAACTATGGCTACACCTTC; clone_size: -; v_call: TRBV28; j_call: TRBJ1-2; d_call: -
cdr3_aa: CASSEYFGGDRLDGYTF; cdr3_nt: TGTGCCAGCAGTGAATATTTTGGGGGGGACAGGTTGGATGGCTACACCTTC; clone_size: -; v_call: TRBV25-1; j_call: TRBJ1-2; d_call: TRBD1
cdr3_aa: CASSLKLTSGYQETQYF; cdr3_nt: TGTGCCAGCAGTTTAAAACTGACTAGCGGGTACCAAGAGACCCAGTACTTC; clone_size: -; v_call: TRBV28; j_call: TRBJ2-5; d_call: TRBD2
cdr3_aa: CASSFRGYTEAFF; cdr3_nt: TGTGCCAGCAGTTTTCGGGGGTACACTGAAGCTTTCTTT; clone_size: once; v_call: TRBV28; j_call: TRBJ1-1; d_call: -
cdr3_aa: CSVVARDPGAGANVLTF; cdr3_nt: TGCAGCGTTGTAGCCAGGGACCCGGGGGCTGGGGCCAACGTCCTGACTTTC; clone_size: -; v_call: TRBV29-1; j_call: TRBJ2-6; d_call: -
cdr3_aa: CATRLAGGNNEQFF; cdr3_nt: TGTGCCACAAGACTAGCGGGGGGTAACAATGAGCAGTTCTTC; clone_size: once; v_call: TRBV10-3; j_call: TRBJ2-1; d_call: TRBD2
cdr3_aa: CASSIPGQGLTDTQYF; cdr3_nt: TGTGCCAGTAGTATACCGGGACAGGGACTCACAGATACGCAGTATTTT; clone_size: -; v_call: TRBV19; j_call: TRBJ2-3; d_call: TRBD1
cdr3_aa: CASSPGLAGAKNIQYF; cdr3_nt: TGTGCCAGCAGTCCGGGACTAGCGGGAGCCAAAAACATTCAGTACTTC; clone_size: -; v_call: TRBV6-6; j_call: TRBJ2-4; d_call: TRBD2
cdr3_aa: CASSLKGGSGIGSTNEQFF; cdr3_nt: TGCGCCAGCAGCTTAAAAGGTGGTAGCGGGATAGGGTCTACCAATGAGCAGTTCTTC; clone_size: once; v_call: TRBV5-1; j_call: TRBJ2-1; d_call: TRBD2
cdr3_aa: CASRQYGEPGQGSEAFF; cdr3_nt: TGTGCCAGCAGGCAATACGGGGAGCCTGGACAGGGTTCTGAAGCTTTCTTT; clone_size: once; v_call: TRBV7-9; j_call: TRBJ1-1; d_call: TRBD1
cdr3_aa: CASSGWGTSGSEEGETYEQYF; cdr3_nt: TGTGCCAGCAGCGGATGGGGGACTAGCGGATCCGAGGAGGGGGAGACCTACGAGCAGTACTTC; clone_size: -; v_call: TRBV2; j_call: TRBJ2-7; d_call: TRBD2
cdr3_aa: CASRNVVLGRGGTKTYEQYF; cdr3_nt: TGCGCCAGCAGGAACGTGGTCCTCGGGAGGGGGGGGACCAAGACCTACGAGCAGTACTTC; clone_size: -; v_call: TRBV5-1; j_call: TRBJ2-7; d_call: TRBD2
cdr3_aa: CASSLAGGINEQYF; cdr3_nt: TGTGCCAGCAGTTTAGCGGGAGGGATCAACGAGCAGTACTTC; clone_size: -; v_call: TRBV27; j_call: TRBJ2-7; d_call: TRBD2
cdr3_aa: CASRQGAGNQPQHF; cdr3_nt: TGTGCCAGCAGGCAGGGGGCAGGCAATCAGCCCCAGCATTTT; clone_size: -; v_call: TRBV2; j_call: TRBJ1-5; d_call: TRBD1
cdr3_aa: CAIRVTAYEQYF; cdr3_nt: TGTGCCATCAGGGTGACAGCCTACGAGCAGTACTTC; clone_size: -; v_call: TRBV10-3; j_call: TRBJ2-7; d_call: -
cdr3_aa: CASSVEGQVDEQYF; cdr3_nt: TGTGCCAGCAGCGTAGAGGGACAGGTTGACGAGCAGTACTTC; clone_size: -; v_call: TRBV9; j_call: TRBJ2-7; d_call: TRBD1
cdr3_aa: CASRVRGTGASNYGYTF; cdr3_nt: TGTGCCAGCAGGGTCCGGGGGACAGGAGCCTCTAACTATGGCTACACCTTC; clone_size: -; v_call: TRBV6-7; j_call: TRBJ1-2; d_call: TRBD1
cdr3_aa: CASSGDRVRINGYTF; cdr3_nt: TGTGCCAGCAGTGGTGATCGGGTGAGGATCAACGGCTACACCTTC; clone_size: -; v_call: TRBV2; j_call: TRBJ1-2; d_call: -
cdr3_aa: CASSPPTGTGIAEQYF; cdr3_nt: TGTGCCAGCTCACCACCAACCGGGACAGGGATCGCCGAGCAGTACTTC; clone_size: -; v_call: TRBV18; j_call: TRBJ2-7; d_call: TRBD1
cdr3_aa: CASSFSVTYEQYF; cdr3_nt: TGTGCCAGCAGTTTCTCCGTAACCTACGAGCAGTACTTC; clone_size: once; v_call: TRBV27; j_call: TRBJ2-7; d_call: -
cdr3_aa: CASSEGEEKLFF; cdr3_nt: TGTGCCAGCAGCGAGGGGGAGGAAAAACTGTTTTTT; clone_size: -; v_call: TRBV7-9; j_call: TRBJ1-4; d_call: -
cdr3_aa: CASSRYAGANYGYTF; cdr3_nt: TGTGCCAGCAGCCGTTATGCAGGGGCCAACTATGGCTACACCTTC; clone_size: -; v_call: TRBV14; j_call: TRBJ1-2; d_call: -
cdr3_aa: CASSLIGSPHEQYF; cdr3_nt: TGTGCCAGCAGTTTGATCGGGAGCCCCCACGAGCAGTACTTC; clone_size: -; v_call: TRBV28; j_call: TRBJ2-7; d_call: -
cdr3_aa: CASSAQGYGYTF; cdr3_nt: TGTGCCAGCAGCGCTCAGGGGTATGGCTACACCTTC; clone_size: -; v_call: TRBV9; j_call: TRBJ1-2; d_call: -
cdr3_aa: CASSGGQGMETQYF; cdr3_nt: TGCGCCAGCAGCGGGGGACAGGGGATGGAGACCCAGTACTTC; clone_size: -; v_call: TRBV5-1; j_call: TRBJ2-5; d_call: TRBD1
cdr3_aa: CASSLSVPGGVVNEQFF; cdr3_nt: TGCGCCAGCAGCTTGTCGGTCCCGGGGGGCGTAGTTAATGAGCAGTTCTTC; clone_size: -; v_call: TRBV5-1; j_call: TRBJ2-1; d_call: -
cdr3_aa: CASSLAMGGTSYEQYF; cdr3_nt: TGTGCCAGCAGCTTAGCGATGGGGGGAACCTCCTACGAGCAGTACTTC; clone_size: -; v_call: TRBV7-8; j_call: TRBJ2-7; d_call: -
cdr3_aa: CASSTHRGRPFLFNQPQHF; cdr3_nt: TGTGCCAGTAGTACACACAGGGGGCGTCCATTCCTCTTCAATCAGCCCCAGCATTTT; clone_size: -; v_call: TRBV19; j_call: TRBJ1-5; d_call: TRBD1
cdr3_aa: CASSPSSYEQYF; cdr3_nt: TGCGCCAGTTCTCCGAGCTCCTACGAGCAGTACTTC; clone_size: -; v_call: TRBV10-1; j_call: TRBJ2-7; d_call: -
cdr3_aa: CASRADRAYEQYF; cdr3_nt: TGTGCCAGCAGGGCTGACAGGGCCTACGAGCAGTACTTC; clone_size: -; v_call: TRBV2; j_call: TRBJ2-7; d_call: TRBD1
cdr3_aa: CASSEALRQVAYQPQHF; cdr3_nt: TGTGCCAGCAGTGAAGCGCTTCGGCAGGTTGCTTATCAGCCCCAGCATTTT; clone_size: -; v_call: TRBV6-1; j_call: TRBJ1-5; d_call: -
cdr3_aa: CASKLAEKAPCFCLSVGYEQYF; cdr3_nt: TGTGCCAGCAAGCTAGCGGAGAAGGCCCCGTGCTTCTGTCTCTCCGTCGGATACGAGCAGTACTTC; clone_size: -; v_call: TRBV2; j_call: TRBJ2-7; d_call: TRBD2
cdr3_aa: CASSYPNGVADTQYF; cdr3_nt: TGTGCCAGCAGTTATCCTAATGGTGTTGCAGATACGCAGTATTTT; clone_size: -; v_call: TRBV28; j_call: TRBJ2-3; d_call: -
cdr3_aa: CASSEGGPWSPLHF; cdr3_nt: TGTGCCAGCTCGGAGGGGGGGCCTTGGTCACCCCTCCACTTT; clone_size: -; v_call: TRBV6-6; j_call: TRBJ1-6; d_call: -
cdr3_aa: CASSLGGNTEAFF; cdr3_nt: TGTGCCAGCAGTTTGGGGGGGAACACTGAAGCTTTCTTT; clone_size: -; v_call: TRBV28; j_call: TRBJ1-1; d_call: -
cdr3_aa: CATSSPLSGTGRLYTF; cdr3_nt: TGTGCCACCAGCAGTCCCCTATCCGGGACAGGGCGGTTGTACACCTTC; clone_size: -; v_call: TRBV15; j_call: TRBJ1-2; d_call: TRBD1
cdr3_aa: CASGLSRSQYF; cdr3_nt: TGTGCTAGTGGTTTGTCCAGATCCCAGTACTTC; clone_size: -; v_call: TRBV12-5; j_call: TRBJ2-5; d_call: -
cdr3_aa: CASSDSPYEQYF; cdr3_nt: TGTGCCAGCAGTGATAGCCCCTACGAGCAGTACTTC; clone_size: -; v_call: TRBV2; j_call: TRBJ2-7; d_call: -
cdr3_aa: CAWSRGAGGPKNEQFF; cdr3_nt: TGTGCCTGGAGTCGCGGGGCGGGAGGGCCGAAGAATGAGCAGTTCTTC; clone_size: -; v_call: TRBV30; j_call: TRBJ2-1; d_call: TRBD2
cdr3_aa: CASSVEGANTGELFF; cdr3_nt: TGTGCCAGCAGCGTAGAGGGAGCGAACACCGGGGAGCTGTTTTTT; clone_size: -; v_call: TRBV9; j_call: TRBJ2-2; d_call: -
cdr3_aa: CASSGSGSYNEQFF; cdr3_nt: TGTGCCAGCAGTGGAAGCGGGAGCTACAATGAGCAGTTCTTC; clone_size: -; v_call: TRBV27; j_call: TRBJ2-1; d_call: TRBD2
cdr3_aa: CASRTSGGALETQYF; cdr3_nt: TGCGCCAGCAGGACTAGCGGGGGGGCACTTGAGACCCAGTACTTC; clone_size: -; v_call: TRBV10-1; j_call: TRBJ2-5; d_call: TRBD2
cdr3_aa: CASSPIPSGRAYEQYF; cdr3_nt: TGTGCCAGCAGTCCGATTCCTAGCGGGAGGGCCTACGAGCAGTACTTC; clone_size: -; v_call: TRBV27; j_call: TRBJ2-7; d_call: TRBD2
cdr3_aa: CASSPVWAGKATNEKLFF; cdr3_nt: TGTGCCAGCTCACCAGTTTGGGCCGGAAAAGCAACTAATGAAAAACTGTTTTTT; clone_size: -; v_call: TRBV18; j_call: TRBJ1-4; d_call: -
cdr3_aa: CASSLYAGQPQHF; cdr3_nt: TGTGCCAGCAGTTTATATGCGGGGCAGCCCCAGCATTTT; clone_size: once; v_call: TRBV27; j_call: TRBJ1-5; d_call: -
cdr3_aa: CASSIGTGLYGYTF; cdr3_nt: TGTGCCAGTAGTATCGGGACAGGGTTATATGGCTACACCTTC; clone_size: -; v_call: TRBV19; j_call: TRBJ1-2; d_call: TRBD1